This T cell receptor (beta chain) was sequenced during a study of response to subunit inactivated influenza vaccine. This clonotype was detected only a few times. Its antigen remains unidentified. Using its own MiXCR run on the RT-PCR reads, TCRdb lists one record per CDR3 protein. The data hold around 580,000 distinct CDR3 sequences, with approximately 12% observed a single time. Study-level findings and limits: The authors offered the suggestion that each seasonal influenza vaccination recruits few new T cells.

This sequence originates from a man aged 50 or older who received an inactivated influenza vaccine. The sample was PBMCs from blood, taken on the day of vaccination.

CDR3: CASTTGYGYTF. For the CDR3, the DNA is TGTGCCAGTACAACGGGATATGGCTACACCTTC. The J gene is TRBJ1-2, the V gene TRBV25-1; D is undetermined. This CDR3 is built from 11 residues. Germline V gives CDR1 MGHDK, CDR2 SYGVNS. The V end was cut by 9 bases, the J end by 5 bases, with 10 bases between.